This T cell receptor (beta chain) was sequenced during a study of shared T cell receptors in the human thymus. V dropped 4 bases and J dropped 5 bases, with 20 bases sitting between them. The germline V gene encodes CDR1 MDHEN and CDR2 SYDVKM. This CDR3 comprises 16 residues. Sequenced by immunoSEQ multiplex PCR; TCRdb stores in-frame clones only, minus some. This sample has 700,000 to 750,000 clones, with 80% to 90% found just once. These data also featured in a second study, about human thymus T cells. That study reports: Donation was from healthy Finnish infants who were having corrective surgery that addressed congenital heart defects. Thymic tissue was derived from resections collected during corrective heart surgery. Thymic and blood repertoires seemed to show skewed V and J gene use. Related research reported highly overlapping thymic repertoires among unrelated individuals.

The sequence was collected from a girl less than two years old with a congenital heart defect. The J gene is TRBJ2-5, the V gene TRBV28; weak D call: TRBD2 (6 bases). The sequenced material came from thymocytes. The CDR3, as DNA: TGTGCCAGCAGTTCAATTCTTACGCGGGGTAGGGAGACCCAGTACTTC. It is translated as CASSSILTRGRETQYF.